The T cell receptor beta chain described here comes from a study of blood T cell repertoires in COVID-19. In the study overall: Acute and convalescent COVID-19 samples came from the United States, Italy and Spain. From T cells, B-cell-depleted T cells, or PBMCs came the material, which was cDNA or gDNA.

This CDR3 has 15 residues. V was pared by 0 bases and J by 7 bases, with 8 bases of the junction left unmatched. Germline-derived CDR1 and CDR2 are SGHRS and YFSETQ. In the original processing: For nucleated cells, counts were estimated from reference gene primer amplification. Method: immunoSEQ multiplex PCR; TCRdb's copy keeps in-frame clones and lacks some. From that table come the V and J calls and clone size; the DNA was used to work out D and trimming. Counted here are tens of thousands of clones, over 80% occurring once; the ten biggest clones make up around 22%. The source is a woman aged 60-70 years with acute or convalescent COVID-19. Material: peripheral blood. The chain couples TRBV5-1 to TRBJ1-2; 8 nucleotides agree with TRBD1. The CDR3 loop is CASSLAGQGAFGYTF. In DNA form, the CDR3 reads TGCGCCAGCAGCTTGGCCGGTCAGGGGGCTTTTGGCTACACCTTC.